These T cell receptor beta chains were read from a single sample in a study of cytomegalovirus exposure and HLA in healthy donors. Repertoires were generated with immunoSEQ multiplex PCR, while TCRdb's copy carries only in-frame clones and drops some. The sample gives around 150,000 clones, roughly 80% of which show up once; 3.1% is in the top ten. Sequenced material: PBMCs. These receptor sequences come from a male donor in good health and CMV-seronegative. Each CDR3 is given with its conserved first and last residue. D genes are given only for firm matches. Some rows have no size entry. The others give once, few or many, or a class for an expanded clone.

TRBD1	.	TRBV6-4	TRBJ2-3	TGTGCCAGCAGTGCAGCCGGGACAGCCTACACAGATACGCAGTATTTT	CASSAAGTAYTDTQYF
TRBD1	.	TRBV4-2	TRBJ2-7	TGTGCCAGCAGCCATGGACAGGGGGCCTACGAGCAGTACTTC	CASSHGQGAYEQYF
TRBD1	.	TRBV10-3	TRBJ2-7	TGTGCCATCAGGCCACAGGGGGCCGGCGAGCAGTACTTC	CAIRPQGAGEQYF
TRBD2	.	TRBV18	TRBJ2-7	TGTGCCAGCTCACCCGGACTAGCGGGAGCTTACGAGCAGTACTTC	CASSPGLAGAYEQYF
TRBD1	.	TRBV7-6	TRBJ1-3	TGTGCCAGCAGCTTGGGACAGGGATCTGGAAACACCATATATTTT	CASSLGQGSGNTIYF
.	few	TRBV4-1	TRBJ1-5	TGCGCCAGCAGCCAAGATGACAGCTATAGCAATCAGCCCCAGCATTTT	CASSQDDSYSNQPQHF
.	.	TRBV7-9	TRBJ2-1	TGTGCCAGCAGCCCTCGCAATGAGCAGTTCTTC	CASSPRNEQFF
.	once	TRBV7-9	TRBJ2-1	TGTGCCAGCAGCTTTTCGGAGGGGATCTACAATGAGCAGTTCTTC	CASSFSEGIYNEQFF
TRBD1	.	TRBV5-4	TRBJ2-7	TGTGCCAGCAGCTTCCGTTTCGGGACAGGGGTTGTTGAGCAGTACTTC	CASSFRFGTGVVEQYF
.	few	TRBV4-1	TRBJ2-3	TGCGCCAGCAGCCAATCCCTCTCACAGGGGGGGACAGATACGCAGTATTTT	CASSQSLSQGGTDTQYF
.	.	TRBV29-1	TRBJ2-3	TGCAGCGTTGAGAGATGGGCTAGCACAGATACGCAGTATTTT	CSVERWASTDTQYF
.	.	TRBV7-9	TRBJ1-4	TGTGCCAGCAGCTTAGTTGACAGCCTTAATGAAAAACTGTTTTTT	CASSLVDSLNEKLFF
TRBD2	.	TRBV7-2	TRBJ2-1	TGTGCCAGCAGCCTCGGACTAGCGGGATACAATGAGCAGTTCTTC	CASSLGLAGYNEQFF